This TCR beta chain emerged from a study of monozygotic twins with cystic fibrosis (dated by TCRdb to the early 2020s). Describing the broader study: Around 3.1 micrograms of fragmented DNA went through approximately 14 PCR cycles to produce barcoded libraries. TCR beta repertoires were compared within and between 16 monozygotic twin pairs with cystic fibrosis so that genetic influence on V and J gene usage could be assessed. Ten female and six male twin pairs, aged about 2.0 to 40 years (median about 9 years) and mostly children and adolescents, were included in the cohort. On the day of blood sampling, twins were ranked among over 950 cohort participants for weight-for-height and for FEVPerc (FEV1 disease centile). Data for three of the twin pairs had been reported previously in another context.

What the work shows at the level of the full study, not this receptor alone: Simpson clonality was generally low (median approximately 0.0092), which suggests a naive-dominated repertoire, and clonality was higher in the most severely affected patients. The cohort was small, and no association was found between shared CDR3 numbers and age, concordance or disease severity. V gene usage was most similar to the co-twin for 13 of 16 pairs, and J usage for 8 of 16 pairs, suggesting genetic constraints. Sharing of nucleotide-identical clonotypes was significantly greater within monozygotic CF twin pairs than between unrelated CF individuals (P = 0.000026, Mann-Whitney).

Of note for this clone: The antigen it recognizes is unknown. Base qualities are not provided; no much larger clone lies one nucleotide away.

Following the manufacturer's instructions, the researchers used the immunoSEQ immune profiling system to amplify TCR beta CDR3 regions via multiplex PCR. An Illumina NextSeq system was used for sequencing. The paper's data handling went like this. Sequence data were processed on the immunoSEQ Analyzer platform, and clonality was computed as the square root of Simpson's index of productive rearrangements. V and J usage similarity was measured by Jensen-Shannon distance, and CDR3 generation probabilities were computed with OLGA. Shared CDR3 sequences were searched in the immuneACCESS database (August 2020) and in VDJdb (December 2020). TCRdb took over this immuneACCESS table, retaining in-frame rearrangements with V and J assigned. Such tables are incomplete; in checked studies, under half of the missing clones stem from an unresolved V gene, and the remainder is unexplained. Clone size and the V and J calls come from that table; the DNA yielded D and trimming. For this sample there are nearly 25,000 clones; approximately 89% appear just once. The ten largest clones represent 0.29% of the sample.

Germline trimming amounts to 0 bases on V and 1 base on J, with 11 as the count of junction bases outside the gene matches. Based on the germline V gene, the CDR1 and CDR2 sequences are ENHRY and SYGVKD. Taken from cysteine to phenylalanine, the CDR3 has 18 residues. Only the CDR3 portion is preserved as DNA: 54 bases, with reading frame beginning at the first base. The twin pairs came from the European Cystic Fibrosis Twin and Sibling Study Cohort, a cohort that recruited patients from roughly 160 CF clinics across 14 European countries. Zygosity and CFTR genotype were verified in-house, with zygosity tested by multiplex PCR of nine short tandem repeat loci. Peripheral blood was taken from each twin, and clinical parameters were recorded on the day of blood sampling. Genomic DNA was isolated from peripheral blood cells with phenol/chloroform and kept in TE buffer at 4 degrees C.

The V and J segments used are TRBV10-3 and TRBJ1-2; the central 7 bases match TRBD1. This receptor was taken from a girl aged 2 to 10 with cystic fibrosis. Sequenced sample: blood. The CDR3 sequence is CAISESNTGAGRNYGYTF. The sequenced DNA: TGTGCCATCAGTGAGTCGAATACAGGGGCGGGTCGTAACTATGGCTACACCTTC.